Below are 27 T cell receptor beta chains sequenced from a single sample in a study of blood T cell repertoires in COVID-19. Measured with immunoSEQ multiplex PCR; TCRdb has only the in-frame clones, and not every one. The table has over 130,000 clones, about 80% seen once. Sequences were obtained from peripheral blood. All receptors derive from a woman aged 60 to 75 with acute or convalescent COVID-19.

The V gene is TRBV28, the J gene TRBJ2-1, with D possibly TRBD2 on 5 matching bases. Germline CDR1 and CDR2: MDHEN and SYDVKM. Trimming cost V 2 bases and J 2 bases, with 10 bases left between them. This CDR3 has 15 residues. The CDR3 DNA is TGTGCCAGCAGTTTAATCCTAGCCCCCTACAATGAGCAGTTCTTC. Its translation is CASSLILAPYNEQFF.

V usage is TRBV6-6 and J usage is TRBJ2-1; tentative D call: TRBD1 (7 bases). Germline values: CDR1 MNHNY, CDR2 SVGAGI (reference sequence). This CDR3 is built from 14 residues. Trimming cost V 2 bases and J 5 bases, with 10 bases left between them. This chain's CDR3 is CASSYGGGHNEQFF. The CDR3 DNA reads as TGTGCCAGCAGTTACGGAGGGGGCCACAATGAGCAGTTCTTC.

The V gene is TRBV24-1, the J gene TRBJ1-1; maybe TRBD1 (6 bases). The V gene's germline CDR1 is KGHDR and CDR2 SFDVKD. This CDR3 comprises 12 residues. Trimming took off 6 bases at V and 5 bases at J, with 9 bases between the two ends. CDR3 region: CATSYTGTEAFF. The CDR3 DNA is TGTGCCACCAGTTATACAGGGACTGAAGCTTTCTTT.

The sample holds one count of this clone. The V gene is TRBV7-8, the J gene TRBJ1-4; D unclear. The CDR3 is 15 amino acids. V lost 4 bases to trimming and J lost 4 bases, with 13 bases between them. Germline CDR1 and CDR2: SGHVS and FQNEAQ. CDR3 amino acids: CASSYRGNFNEKLFF. The CDR3 nucleotides are TGTGCCAGCAGCTACCGAGGGAACTTTAATGAAAAACTGTTTTTT.

The chain carries TRBV7-8 and TRBJ1-6; D is unclear. The length of the CDR3 is 13 residues. V was cut by 4 bases and J by 10 bases, with 11 bases left in between. Germline V CDR1 and CDR2: SGHVS, FQNEAQ. CDR3 sequence: CASSWEVGSPLHF. The CDR3 DNA is TGTGCCAGCAGCTGGGAGGTCGGCTCACCCCTCCACTTT. The variable domain in full, completed from reference TRBV7-8 and TRBJ1-6, reads GAGVSQSPRYKVAKRGQDVALRCDPISGHVSLFWYQQALGQGPEFLTYFQNEAQLDKSGLPSDRFFAERPEGSVSTLKIQRTQQEDSAVYLCASSWEVGSPLHFGNGTRLTVT.

This clone was detected only once. The V gene is TRBV7-2, the J gene TRBJ1-2; D call uncertain. Germline V CDR1 and CDR2: SGHTA, FQGNSA. This CDR3 is 14 amino acids long. The V and J ends lost 7 bases and 2 bases respectively, with 14 bases between them. The CDR3 spells CASTPGPRNYGYTF. DNA of the CDR3: TGTGCCAGCACCCCAGGCCCCAGGAACTATGGCTACACCTTC. Drawing the rest from reference TRBV7-2 and TRBJ1-2, the complete variable domain is GAGVSQSPSNKVTEKGKDVELRCDPISGHTALYWYRQSLGQGLEFLIYFQGNSAPDKSGLPSDRFSAERTGGSVSTLTIQRTQQEDSAVYLCASTPGPRNYGYTFGSGTRLTVV.

This sequence joins TRBV12-3 or TRBV12-4 and TRBJ2-5; D might be TRBD2 (5 bases). The CDR3 contains 13 residues. Trimming left V 7 bases short and J 7 bases short, with 16 bases between. The CDR3 loop reads CASTTDSYSTQYF. CDR3 nucleotide sequence: TGTGCCAGCACCACGGACTCCTACTCGACCCAGTACTTC.

The J gene is TRBJ1-2, the V gene TRBV3-1 (or the pseudogene TRBV3-2); D call uncertain. Trimming took 1 base from V and 1 from J, leaving 10 bases between them. Germline values: CDR1 LGHDT, CDR2 YNNKEL (reference sequence). There are 15 residues in the CDR3. CDR3: CASSQGSTVNYGYTF. CDR3 nucleotides: TGTGCCAGCAGCCAAGGTTCAACAGTTAACTATGGCTACACCTTC.

This chain uses TRBV19 with TRBJ1-1; D might be TRBD1 (6 bases). Trimming left V 5 bases short and J 2 bases short, with 12 bases between. Germline V CDR1 and CDR2: LNHDA, SQIVND (reference sequence). This CDR3 has 14 residues. DNA for the CDR3: TGTGCCAGTAGTCTAATAGGGGGAAACACTGAAGCTTTCTTT. This gives the protein CASSLIGGNTEAFF.

This clone has just one count. The V and J genes are TRBV18 and TRBJ2-7, with 9 bases lining up with TRBD2. The CDR3 has 15 amino acids. The germline CDR1 and CDR2 sequences are KGHSH and LQKENI. Trimming at V came to 0 bases and at J to 6 bases, leaving 6 bases not matched to a gene. The CDR3 DNA reads as TGTGCCAGCTCACCACCCTCGGGACTAGCTGGCGAGCAGTACTTC. Its protein product is CASSPPSGLAGEQYF.

The chain combines TRBV19 with TRBJ1-3, with D uncertain. CDR1 is LNHDA and CDR2 is SQIVND in the germline V gene (reference sequence). The CDR3 is 15 residues long. The V and J ends lost 2 bases and 0 bases respectively, with 8 bases between them. CDR3 sequence: CASSIRGRSGNTIYF. The DNA of the CDR3 is TGTGCCAGTAGTATAAGAGGGCGCTCTGGAAACACCATATATTTT.

The chain couples TRBV5-4 to TRBJ1-2, with D perhaps matching TRBD1 (6 bases). Trimming took 4 bases from V and 7 from J, leaving 11 bases between them. The length of the CDR3 is 12 residues. Germline CDR1 and CDR2: SGHNT and YYREEE (reference sequence). The CDR3 here is CASSRDRTGYTF. The CDR3 bases are TGTGCCAGCAGCCGCGACAGGACTGGCTACACCTTC. Filled out from reference TRBV5-4 and TRBJ1-2, the complete variable domain reads ETGVTQSPTHLIKTRGQQVTLRCSSQSGHNTVSWYQQALGQGPQFIFQYYREEENGRGNFPPRFSGLQFPNYSSELNVNALELDDSALYLCASSRDRTGYTFGSGTRLTVV.

V is TRBV4-3 and J is TRBJ2-3; maybe TRBD2 (5 bases). The V end was cut by 0 bases, the J end by 0 bases, with 16 bases between. The CDR3 extends over 18 amino acids. Germline V gives CDR1 LGHNA, CDR2 YSLEER. The CDR3 here is CASSQDGSSERSTDTQYF. The CDR3 DNA reads as TGCGCCAGCAGCCAAGATGGGTCAAGCGAGCGGAGCACAGATACGCAGTATTTT.

This clone was seen only once. This chain joins TRBV6-5 and TRBJ2-1; weak D call: TRBD1 (5 bases). The germline V and J ends were trimmed by 6 bases and 6 bases, with 18 bases remaining between them. Germline loops: CDR1 MNHEY, CDR2 SVGAGI. The CDR3 spans 15 residues. Written as DNA, the CDR3 is TGTGCCAGCAGCGCAGGGTCTGCCCGGACCAATGAGCAGTTCTTC. Its translation is CASSAGSARTNEQFF.

In its sample, this clone was seen a few times. In DNA, the CDR3 is TGTGCCAGCAGCTTATTTAATTCTGGGGGGACGGCTGCCGAGCAGTACTTC. This gives the protein CASSLFNSGGTAAEQYF. The chain is built from TRBV11-3 and TRBJ2-7, with D perhaps TRBD2 (6 bases). This CDR3 region has 17 residues. Germline V gene sequence: CDR1 SGHNT, CDR2 YENEEA. Trimming took off 2 bases at V and 6 bases at J, with 23 bases between the two ends.

CDR3 amino acids: CASSPGFRDYGYTF. For the CDR3, the DNA is TGTGCCAGCAGTCCGGGTTTCCGGGACTATGGCTACACCTTC. The chain has TRBV28 and TRBJ1-2; no reliable D call. Germline V gives CDR1 MDHEN, CDR2 SYDVKM. Trimming took off 5 bases at V and 3 bases at J, with 13 bases between the two ends. This CDR3 contains 14 residues.

The table lists this clone with a few counts. The rearrangement uses TRBV3-1 (or the pseudogene TRBV3-2) and TRBJ1-5, with TRBD1 as a possible D gene (6 bases). V lost 5 bases and J 3 bases, leaving 11 bases between the germline ends. Per germline, CDR1 LGHDT and CDR2 YNNKEL (reference sequence). The CDR3 contains 14 residues. The CDR3 DNA is TGTGCCAGCAGCAACCGGGACACCAATCAGCCCCAGCATTTT. Translation: CASSNRDTNQPQHF.

The chain uses TRBV7-3 and TRBJ2-7, with TRBD1 matching over 7 bases. In germline, CDR1 is SGHTA, CDR2 FQGTGA. V lost 5 bases to trimming and J lost 6 bases; unmatched junction nucleotides: 7. CDR3 size: 13 residues. The CDR3 coding sequence is TGTGCCAGCAGCCAAATACGGGACAGCGAGCAGTACTTC. Protein: CASSQIRDSEQYF.

This clone was seen more than once but under ten times. The gene calls are TRBV7-8 and TRBJ1-3, with a weak D call TRBD1 (6 bases). V lost 5 bases and J 4 bases, leaving 18 bases between the germline ends. The CDR3 totals 16 residues. CDR1 SGHVS and CDR2 FQNEAQ come from the germline V gene. The chain's CDR3 is CASSPGPGDFGNTIYF. The CDR3 DNA sequence: TGTGCCAGCAGCCCGGGGCCAGGGGATTTCGGAAACACCATATATTTT. Full variable domain (rest looked up from reference TRBV7-8 and TRBJ1-3): GAGVSQSPRYKVAKRGQDVALRCDPISGHVSLFWYQQALGQGPEFLTYFQNEAQLDKSGLPSDRFFAERPEGSVSTLKIQRTQQEDSAVYLCASSPGPGDFGNTIYFGEGSWLTVV.

The chain has TRBV19 and TRBJ1-5; TRBD1 aligns across 7 bases. Germline V gene lookup returns CDR1 LNHDA and CDR2 SQIVND (reference sequence). The CDR3 sequence is 15 residues long. J gave up 4 bases and V 6 bases, and 9 bases lay outside the gene matches. The CDR3 DNA follows: TGTGCCAGTAGCCCTTACGACAGGGCGAATCAGCCCCAGCATTTT. Translated: CASSPYDRANQPQHF.

J is TRBJ1-1 and V is TRBV15; 7 positions agree with TRBD1. Looked up from germline, CDR1 is LNHNV and CDR2 is YYDKDF (reference sequence). The CDR3 is 12 residues long. J lost 9 bases, V lost 4 bases, and 5 bases had no gene match. CDR3 DNA sequence: TGTGCCACCAGCACAAGACAGGGACAAGCTTTCTTT. Residues: CATSTRQGQAFF.

The gene calls are TRBV11-3 and TRBJ1-2; D uncertain. CDR1 SGHNT and CDR2 YENEEA come from the germline V gene. With 4 bases removed from V and 8 bases from J, the gap between germline ends came to 17 bases. CDR3 length: 14 amino acids. CDR3 coding DNA: TGTGCCAGCAGCTCACCGGGTATCGGTCGGGGCTACACCTTC. It translates to CASSSPGIGRGYTF.

The chain is built from TRBV15 and TRBJ2-1; maybe TRBD2 (6 bases). In germline, CDR1 is LNHNV, CDR2 YYDKDF (reference sequence). This CDR3 is built from 16 residues. Trimming left V 3 bases short and J 4 bases short, with 16 bases between. In nucleotides, the CDR3 is TGTGCCACCAGCAGGGAACTAGCCGGGGTATACAATGAGCAGTTCTTC. This gives the protein CATSRELAGVYNEQFF. The whole variable domain, remainder taken from reference TRBV15 and TRBJ2-1, is DAMVIQNPRYQVTQFGKPVTLSCSQTLNHNVMYWYQQKSSQAPKLLFHYYDKDFNNEADTPDNFQSRRPNTSFCFLDIRSPGLGDTAMYLCATSRELAGVYNEQFFGPGTRLTVL.

This chain joins TRBV7-2 and TRBJ1-1; no reliable D call. The V end was cut by 5 bases, the J end by 4 bases, with 14 bases between. Germline CDR1 is SGHTA and CDR2 is FQGNSA. This CDR3 spans 14 amino acids. The CDR3 sequence: CASSLGEGGTEAFF. For the CDR3, the DNA is TGTGCCAGCAGCCTTGGAGAGGGAGGCACTGAAGCTTTCTTT.

V usage is TRBV9 and J usage is TRBJ2-3, with D perhaps matching TRBD2 (7 bases). Trimming took 0 bases from V and 1 from J, leaving 9 bases between them. CDR1 SGDLS and CDR2 YYNGEE come from the germline V gene. The CDR3 totals 15 residues. The CDR3 DNA reads as TGTGCCAGCAGCGTAGAGGGGGGGCGCACAGATACGCAGTATTTT. Protein: CASSVEGGRTDTQYF.

This chain joins TRBV7-9 and TRBJ2-5; 8 nucleotides line up with TRBD2. V trimming: 1 base; J trimming: 4 bases; junction bases outside the gene matches: 8. Per the germline V gene, CDR1 is SEHNR and CDR2 is FQNEAQ (reference sequence). This CDR3 has 16 amino acids. CDR3 coding DNA: TGTGCCAGCAGCTTAGGGCCGGGACTAGGAGGAGAGACCCAGTACTTC. Translated: CASSLGPGLGGETQYF. Variable domain in full (rest from reference TRBV7-9 and TRBJ2-5): DTGVSQNPRHKITKRGQNVTFRCDPISEHNRLYWYRQTLGQGPEFLTYFQNEAQLEKSRLLSDRFSAERPKGSFSTLEIQRTEQGDSAMYLCASSLGPGLGGETQYFGPGTRLLVL.

The chain couples TRBV7-3 to TRBJ2-7, with 9 bases aligning to TRBD1. The ends lost 2 bases at V and 5 bases at J; junction bases unmatched: 7. Germline values: CDR1 SGHTA, CDR2 FQGTGA. CDR3 length: 15 amino acids. The CDR3: CASSLRGTGMHEQYF. Written as DNA, the CDR3 is TGTGCCAGCAGCTTACGAGGGACAGGGATGCACGAGCAGTACTTC.